A selection of T cell receptor beta chains follows, all from one sample in a study of cytomegalovirus exposure and HLA in healthy donors. The table came from immunoSEQ multiplex PCR; TCRdb's copy has only in-frame clones and leaves some out. The table lists some 84,000 clones. Sequencing was done on a sample of PBMCs. The receptors here all came from a man between 50 and 59 years old in good health and CMV-seronegative. The CDR3 runs from the conserved cysteine through the conserved F or W. Fields, in order: J gene, D gene, V gene, CDR3 DNA, CDR3 protein. D genes are given only for firm matches.

TRBJ2-1,.,TRBV6-5,TGTGCCAGCACACAGGGATTCGAGCAGTTCTTC,CASTQGFEQFF
TRBJ1-5,.,TRBV25-1,TGTGCCAGCAGTGAATTTGCAGGGATCAATCAGCCCCAGCATTTT,CASSEFAGINQPQHF
TRBJ2-3,.,TRBV18,TGTGCCAGCTCACCACGTCCCGGGATAGATACGCAGTATTTT,CASSPRPGIDTQYF
TRBJ2-5,.,TRBV2,TGTGCCAGCAGCAGACTAGAGACCCAGTACTTC,CASSRLETQYF
TRBJ1-6,TRBD1,TRBV10-3,TGTGCCATCAGTGAAGCACAGGGGATTTCACCCCTCCACTTT,CAISEAQGISPLHF
TRBJ1-2,.,TRBV2,TGTGCCAGCAGATCTCCCGGGAACTATGGCTACACCTTC,CASRSPGNYGYTF
TRBJ1-2,.,TRBV5-5,TGTGCCAGCAGCTTGAATCCGTGGGTCAGGGGCGACTATGGCTACACCTTC,CASSLNPWVRGDYGYTF
TRBJ2-7,TRBD2,TRBV25-1,TGTGCCAGCATATCGGAGCGGGGGGTTAACGAGCAGTACTTC,CASISERGVNEQYF
TRBJ1-5,.,TRBV6-1,TGTGCCAGCAGAGCCCGGAGGGGATCGAATGTGCCCCAGCATTTT,CASRARRGSNVPQHF
TRBJ1-3,TRBD1,TRBV4-1,TGCGCCAGCAGCCCCAGGGGGACCTCTGGAAACACCATATATTTT,CASSPRGTSGNTIYF
TRBJ2-3,.,TRBV4-3,TGCGCCAGCAGCTCCCGCGGAGATACGCAGTATTTT,CASSSRGDTQYF
TRBJ1-5,.,TRBV15,TGTGCCACCAGCAGAAGTGACAGTAGCAATCAGCCCCAGCATTTT,CATSRSDSSNQPQHF
TRBJ1-6,.,TRBV4-2,TGTGCCAGCAGCCACCAGGGTCCCAACTCCTATAATTCACCCCTCCACTTT,CASSHQGPNSYNSPLHF
TRBJ1-4,.,TRBV29-1,TGCAGCGTTGATAAGGGAGGTGGTGAAAAACTGTTTTTT,CSVDKGGGEKLFF
TRBJ2-3,TRBD1,TRBV27,TGTGCCAGCCACCCTCCCCGGCGACAGGGGAGCACAGATACGCAGTATTTT,CASHPPRRQGSTDTQYF
TRBJ2-3,.,TRBV29-1,TGCAGCGCCCTCCGGGGAGGCACAGATACGCAGTATTTT,CSALRGGTDTQYF
TRBJ2-1,.,TRBV4-2,TGTGCCAGCAGCCCGATGGGGGCGTCGGAGAATGAGCAGTTCTTC,CASSPMGASENEQFF
TRBJ2-5,TRBD2,TRBV7-9,TGTGCCAGCAGCCCCCGGGGAGGGTTAGAGACCCAGTACTTC,CASSPRGGLETQYF
TRBJ2-1,TRBD1,TRBV7-8,TGTGCCAGCAGCCGGGACAGGGAATCCCTAAATGAGCAGTTCTTC,CASSRDRESLNEQFF
TRBJ2-5,.,TRBV29-1,TGCAGCGTTGAGGCCGTGGAGCAAGAGACCCAGTACTTC,CSVEAVEQETQYF
TRBJ2-1,.,TRBV6-5,TGTGCCAGCAGTTTATACGGGGGTGACAGTTTCAATGAGCAGTTCTTC,CASSLYGGDSFNEQFF
TRBJ1-5,TRBD1,TRBV4-2,TGTGCCAGCAGCCGCACAGGGGGCACCGAGGATCAGCCCCAGCATTTT,CASSRTGGTEDQPQHF
TRBJ2-6,TRBD1,TRBV7-6,TGTGCCAGCAGCCCCTACGACAGGGCTGGGGCCAACGTCCTGACTTTC,CASSPYDRAGANVLTF
TRBJ1-1,TRBD1,TRBV6-5,TGTGCCAGCAGTGCCCCGACAGGGGGTGAAGCTTTCTTT,CASSAPTGGEAFF
TRBJ1-1,.,TRBV7-9,TGTGCCAGCAGCATCTTCCGGGGGATGAACACTGAAGCTTTCTTT,CASSIFRGMNTEAFF
TRBJ2-7,.,TRBV4-2,TGTGCCAGCAGCCAAGACGCGGGGGCAGCCTACGAGCAGTACTTC,CASSQDAGAAYEQYF
TRBJ1-6,TRBD1,TRBV9,TGTGCCAGCAGCGGGACAGGGGACTCACCCCTCCACTTT,CASSGTGDSPLHF
TRBJ1-5,.,TRBV7-9,TGTGCCAGCAGCTCTATACAGGGATCTCAGCCCCAGCATTTT,CASSSIQGSQPQHF
TRBJ2-7,TRBD1,TRBV6-5,TGTGCCAGCAGCCGGACAGGGCCCTACGAGCAGTACTTC,CASSRTGPYEQYF
TRBJ2-7,TRBD1,TRBV14,TGTGCCAGCAGCCCATCCCGGACAGGCTATTACCCGGTCTACGAGCAGTACTTC,CASSPSRTGYYPVYEQYF
TRBJ2-1,.,TRBV18,TGTGCCAGCTCACCGAGCTCCTACAATGAGCAGTTCTTC,CASSPSSYNEQFF
TRBJ1-2,.,TRBV6-5,TGTGCCAGCAGTTTGAGTAAGGTGCGGCTCTATGGCTACACCTTC,CASSLSKVRLYGYTF
TRBJ1-5,.,TRBV7-9,TGTGCCAGCAGCTACAGGGATCAGCCCCAGCATTTT,CASSYRDQPQHF
TRBJ2-3,.,TRBV29-1,TGCAGCGTTTTACGGACAGCGCGGGTCACAGATACGCAGTATTTT,CSVLRTARVTDTQYF
TRBJ1-6,TRBD1,TRBV28,TGTGCCAGCAGCATGACAGGGGCTGGGTCACCCCTCCACTTT,CASSMTGAGSPLHF
TRBJ1-6,TRBD1,TRBV18,TGTGCCAGCTCACCTAGACAGGGTGAGAATTCACCCCTCCACTTT,CASSPRQGENSPLHF
TRBJ1-1,.,TRBV7-9,TGTGCCAGCAGCTCCCGACAGCGGGGTAACACTGAAGCTTTCTTT,CASSSRQRGNTEAFF
TRBJ1-6,.,TRBV5-4,TGTGCCAGCAGCCCGAACCGGACAGCGGGGTGGAATTCACCCCTCCACTTT,CASSPNRTAGWNSPLHF
TRBJ1-5,.,TRBV2,TGTGCCAGCAGTGAACGGGACACCAGCAATCAGCCCCAGCATTTT,CASSERDTSNQPQHF
TRBJ2-7,.,TRBV7-7,TGTGCTAGCAGCTTAGCCGTCGGGGAAGCTTACGAGCAGTACTTC,CASSLAVGEAYEQYF